Listed below are T cell receptor beta chains from one sample, sequenced in a study of identical twins. MiXCR, applied by TCRdb to the 5' RACE reads, yields one record per CDR3 protein. The repertoire includes 400,000 to 550,000 distinct CDR3 sequences, 20% to 25% of them detected once, and 2.9% sits in the top ten. These sequences were also reported in another study, on T cells expressing NK-cell markers.

Specimen: CD4+ T cells sorted from blood. These receptors originate from a woman younger than 30 in good health. CDR3s include the opening cysteine and the closing phenylalanine or tryptophan.

V	J	CDR3
TRBV29-1	TRBJ1-2	CSVPGQGAMGYTF
TRBV12-3/TRBV12-4	TRBJ1-2	CASSSNRDGYTF
TRBV3-1	TRBJ2-5	CASSPWTAEQETQYF
TRBV12-3/TRBV12-4	TRBJ2-1	CASTFSGWDNEQFF
TRBV4-1	TRBJ2-2	CASSRRLAGDGTGELFF
TRBV6-5	TRBJ2-7	CASSYRSRYEQYF
TRBV7-2	TRBJ2-5	CASSLALAGWETQYF
TRBV19	TRBJ1-3	CASTKTGLGSGNTIYF
TRBV5-1	TRBJ2-3	CASSINTRDTQYF
TRBV28	TRBJ2-3	CASSLHSPGTQYF
TRBV15	TRBJ1-2	CATSREQGALGGYTF
TRBV20-1	TRBJ1-2	CSATGTYYGYTF
TRBV2	TRBJ2-5	CASRDPIQETQYF
TRBV20-1	TRBJ2-3	CSAAPPSIPTDTQYF
TRBV2	TRBJ1-4	CASSVQGYGEKLFF
TRBV5-1	TRBJ2-5	CASATGWTETQYF
TRBV30	TRBJ2-1	CAWTVSGASYNEQFF
TRBV5-1	TRBJ1-1	CASSPDVGTSEAFF
TRBV20-1	TRBJ2-5	CSASGQGVETQYF
TRBV16	TRBJ2-2	CASSLRGTANTGELFF
TRBV20-1	TRBJ2-7	CSAKSSPYEQYF
TRBV29-1	TRBJ1-3	CSVEGSGNTIYF
TRBV12-3/TRBV12-4	TRBJ2-7	CASSLSGNHEQYF
TRBV20-1	TRBJ2-1	CSASGRHPTSEQFF
TRBV21-1	TRBJ2-7	CASIGVPGYYEQYF
TRBV20-1	TRBJ2-3	CSAPVSGPLTDTQYF
TRBV29-1	TRBJ2-5	CSVEGGQETQYF
TRBV20-1	TRBJ2-7	CSAPLAGTSDYEQYF
TRBV3-1	TRBJ1-1	CASSQDSVNTEAFF
TRBV7-7	TRBJ2-1	CASSFGVASYNEQFF
TRBV7-2	TRBJ2-3	CASSLGVGDTQYF
TRBV12-3/TRBV12-4	TRBJ1-4	CASSTALATNEKLFF
TRBV5-1	TRBJ1-1	CASSTGGIGDTEAFF
TRBV5-1	TRBJ2-7	CASSLEVGGPTYEQYF
TRBV5-6	TRBJ2-1	CASSDSGRAHNEQFF
TRBV29-1	TRBJ2-2	CSVGTSFAGELFF
TRBV5-1	TRBJ1-4	CASSWDLTTNEKLFF
TRBV5-1	TRBJ1-3	CASSGGASGNTIYF
TRBV5-1	TRBJ1-4	CASSLMSGARSEKLFF
TRBV6-2/TRBV6-3	TRBJ2-1	CASLKGGQYGYNEQFF
TRBV2	TRBJ1-1	CASTGARGTEAFF
TRBV10-1	TRBJ1-1	CASSDTGLNTEAFF
TRBV29-1	TRBJ1-6	CSVSGQGENSPLHF
TRBV5-1	TRBJ2-2	CASSVSLNTGELFF
TRBV6-5	TRBJ1-1	CASSYDPGNPEAFF
TRBV27	TRBJ2-7	CASSSDSKPFATKEQYF
TRBV3-1	TRBJ2-1	CASSQGATGNEQFF
TRBV5-1	TRBJ2-3	CASSSPSGVSTDTQYF
TRBV5-1	TRBJ2-7	CASSLGKGLAGGNEQYF
TRBV24-1	TRBJ2-7	CATSEDRDRGVYEQYF
TRBV3-1	TRBJ2-7	CASSLDAYEQYF
TRBV11-2	TRBJ2-1	CASSRGVDNEQFF
TRBV7-2	TRBJ1-5	CASSLMPGTNQPQHF